This TCR beta chain was retrieved from a study of cytomegalovirus exposure and HLA in healthy donors. This CDR3 region has 13 residues. CDR1 MDHEN and CDR2 SYDVKM come from the germline V gene. J lost 3 bases, V lost 7 bases, and 5 bases had no gene match. The PCR made use of 60 Vbeta and 13 Jbeta primers. Some clones are missing from TCRdb's copy, which holds only in-frame ones; the method was immunoSEQ multiplex PCR. The sample holds about 220,000 clones, less than 85% seen once. The rearrangement links TRBV28 to TRBJ1-2, with TRBD1 matching over 7 bases. Sequencing input: PBMCs. This sequence originates from a man between 18 and 29 years old in good health and CMV-seronegative. The CDR3 coding sequence is TGTGCCAGCACTCTGGGACAGTACTATGGCTACACCTTC. Encoded protein: CASTLGQYYGYTF.